This is a list of T cell receptor beta chains from one sample in a study of blood T cell repertoires in COVID-19. Libraries were prepared by immunoSEQ multiplex PCR; TCRdb keeps only in-frame clonotypes and omits some of them. The profile covers about 250,000 clones, with 88% appearing a single time and roughly 3% taken by the ten largest. Specimen: PBMCs or T cells enriched from blood (not recorded which). These receptors all come from a woman aged 40 to 50 who had been exposed to COVID-19. Both conserved end residues are part of each CDR3. The order of the fields is V gene, J gene, D gene, clone size, CDR3 protein, CDR3 DNA. A D gene is named only where the DNA matches it firmly. A clone size is listed for some rows: how often the clone was seen (once, few, many), or a class if it is expanded.

TRBV10-3,TRBJ2-2,TRBD2,.,CAISPAGGKTGELFF,TGTGCCATCAGCCCAGCGGGGGGGAAAACCGGGGAGCTGTTTTTT
TRBV19,TRBJ2-5,.,.,CASSIQQQETQYF,TGTGCCAGTAGTATCCAACAGCAAGAGACCCAGTACTTC
TRBV25-1,TRBJ2-1,.,.,CASSERGEQFF,TGTGCCAGCAGTGAGCGAGGAGAGCAGTTCTTC
TRBV15,TRBJ2-7,.,.,CATSRDRETGSYEQYF,TGTGCCACCAGCAGAGATAGGGAGACGGGTTCTTACGAGCAGTACTTC
TRBV25-1,TRBJ1-5,TRBD1,few,CASSGTGGGQPQHF,TGTGCCAGCAGTGGTACAGGGGGCGGTCAGCCCCAGCATTTT
TRBV5-1,TRBJ2-1,.,once,CASSLDLTGGYNEQFF,TGCGCCAGCAGCTTGGACCTTACCGGCGGGTACAATGAGCAGTTCTTC
TRBV12-3/TRBV12-4,TRBJ1-2,TRBD1,.,CASSLGQGYGYTF,TGTGCCAGCAGTTTGGGACAGGGCTATGGCTACACCTTC
TRBV28,TRBJ2-1,.,few,CASSSSVLTNNEQFF,TGTGCCAGCAGTTCTTCTGTCCTAACGAACAATGAGCAGTTCTTC
TRBV3-1/TRBV3-2,TRBJ2-7,TRBD1,.,CASSYDRGGYEQYF,TGTGCCAGCAGCTATGACAGGGGCGGATACGAGCAGTACTTC
TRBV6-1,TRBJ2-7,TRBD2,.,CASSEGLAVYEQYF,TGTGCCAGCAGTGAAGGACTAGCGGTCTACGAGCAGTACTTC
TRBV9,TRBJ1-2,TRBD1,.,CASTRNRGNYGYTF,TGTGCCAGCACCAGAAACAGGGGTAACTATGGCTACACCTTC
TRBV9,TRBJ2-4,.,.,CASSVDHASRDIQYF,TGTGCCAGCAGCGTGGACCATGCAAGCAGGGACATTCAGTACTTC
TRBV7-8,TRBJ1-5,.,.,CASSSANRRVYSNQPQHF,TGTGCCAGCAGCTCGGCGAACAGGCGAGTTTATAGCAATCAGCCCCAGCATTTT
TRBV6-4,TRBJ1-5,.,.,CANLGPQHF,TGTGCCAACCTCGGGCCCCAGCATTTT
TRBV18,TRBJ1-4,TRBD1,.,CASSPFSATGGNEKLFF,TGTGCCAGCTCACCATTCTCAGCGACAGGGGGCAATGAAAAACTGTTTTTT
TRBV19,TRBJ2-6,TRBD1,.,CASSSLGQGGSGANVLTF,TGTGCCAGTAGTTCCCTGGGACAGGGGGGGTCCGGGGCCAACGTCCTGACTTTC
TRBV19,TRBJ1-5,TRBD1,.,CASSPDRGKRYSNQPQHF,TGTGCCAGTAGTCCCGACAGGGGGAAAAGGTATAGCAATCAGCCCCAGCATTTT
TRBV12-5,TRBJ2-3,.,.,CASGLGSGSDTQYF,TGTGCTAGTGGCCTAGGAAGTGGGTCAGATACGCAGTATTTT
TRBV25-1,TRBJ2-5,TRBD1,.,CASSEGQGPQETQYF,TGTGCCAGCAGTGAAGGACAGGGTCCCCAAGAGACCCAGTACTTC
TRBV30,TRBJ1-1,.,.,CACNSISEAFF,TGTGCCTGTAACTCGATATCAGAAGCTTTCTTT
TRBV19,TRBJ1-1,TRBD1,few,CASTVLQGAEAFF,TGTGCCAGTACCGTCCTACAGGGGGCTGAAGCTTTCTTT
TRBV6-2/TRBV6-3,TRBJ2-2,TRBD2,many,CASSSGRATGELFF,TGTGCCAGCAGTAGCGGGAGGGCCACCGGGGAGCTGTTTTTT
TRBV7-2,TRBJ1-3,.,.,CASSLGTGPGNTIYF,TGTGCCAGCAGCTTGGGTACAGGGCCCGGAAACACCATATATTTT
TRBV19,TRBJ1-5,TRBD1,.,CASSTKTQQTGQGSNQPQHF,TGTGCCAGTAGTACCAAAACTCAACAGACGGGACAGGGGAGCAATCAGCCCCAGCATTTT
TRBV7-9,TRBJ1-3,.,.,CASSSAGNSGNTIYF,TGTGCCAGCAGCTCCGCAGGGAACTCTGGAAACACCATATATTTT
TRBV7-6,TRBJ2-5,.,.,CASSSTATQYF,TGTGCCAGCAGCTCTACAGCGACCCAGTACTTC
TRBV24-1,TRBJ2-3,TRBD2,once,CATRSGTTDTQYF,TGTGCCACCCGTAGCGGGACCACAGATACGCAGTATTTT
TRBV27,TRBJ1-4,.,.,CASSTQGSMNEKLFF,TGTGCCAGCAGCACGCAGGGGAGCATGAATGAAAAACTGTTTTTT
TRBV4-2,TRBJ1-5,.,.,CASSHFGESNQPQHF,TGTGCCAGCAGCCATTTTGGGGAGAGCAATCAGCCCCAGCATTTT
TRBV28,TRBJ1-6,.,.,CASSFIPGWFDSPLHF,TGTGCCAGCAGTTTCATCCCAGGCTGGTTTGATTCACCCCTCCACTTT
TRBV3-1/TRBV3-2,TRBJ2-3,.,.,CASSQGIGAYLRHTDTQYF,TGTGCCAGCAGCCAAGGGATAGGGGCCTACCTGAGACACACAGATACGCAGTATTTT
TRBV2,TRBJ1-2,.,.,CASSDRAYPISYGYTF,TGTGCCAGCAGTGACAGGGCCTATCCTATTTCCTATGGCTACACCTTC
TRBV9,TRBJ1-2,.,.,CASSRQGHYTF,TGTGCCAGCAGCCGTCAGGGCCACTACACCTTC
TRBV27,TRBJ2-1,.,.,CASSYAGGSYNEQFF,TGTGCCAGCAGTTATGCCGGGGGCTCCTACAATGAGCAGTTCTTC
TRBV5-6,TRBJ2-1,.,.,CASRSGGTDVYNEQFF,TGTGCCAGCAGATCAGGAGGGACGGACGTATACAATGAGCAGTTCTTC
TRBV5-5,TRBJ2-5,TRBD2,.,CASSHPGGQETQYF,TGTGCCAGCAGCCACCCGGGGGGGCAAGAGACCCAGTACTTC
TRBV11-2,TRBJ1-1,.,.,CASTTNTEAFF,TGTGCCAGCACGACAAACACTGAAGCTTTCTTT
TRBV28,TRBJ2-1,.,once,CASSPLDSRSSANNEQFF,TGTGCCAGCAGCCCCTTAGACTCCCGATCCTCGGCTAACAATGAGCAGTTCTTC
TRBV15,TRBJ1-2,.,few,CATSRGQNYGYTF,TGTGCCACCAGCAGAGGACAGAACTATGGCTACACCTTC
TRBV7-2,TRBJ2-3,.,.,CASSLGTGRDTQYF,TGTGCCAGCAGCTTAGGGACTGGGAGAGATACGCAGTATTTT
TRBV29-1,TRBJ2-5,.,.,CSVQRTTQETQYF,TGCAGCGTGCAACGGACAACCCAAGAGACCCAGTACTTC
TRBV5-1,TRBJ2-7,.,.,CASSLDVGGLPYEQYF,TGCGCCAGCAGCTTGGATGTGGGCGGACTTCCCTACGAGCAGTACTTC
TRBV7-2,TRBJ2-5,TRBD1,.,CASSGGTGVQETQYF,TGTGCCAGCAGCGGCGGGACAGGGGTTCAAGAGACCCAGTACTTC
TRBV5-6,TRBJ1-5,TRBD1,few,CASSGRGTGNQPQHF,TGTGCCAGCAGCGGTAGGGGGACAGGGAATCAGCCCCAGCATTTT
TRBV19,TRBJ1-2,.,once,CASSPQQGLYGYTF,TGTGCCAGTAGTCCACAACAGGGCCTCTATGGCTACACCTTC
TRBV6-6,TRBJ1-2,.,.,CASSPGGENYGYTF,TGTGCCAGCAGTCCTGGGGGGGAAAACTATGGCTACACCTTC
TRBV28,TRBJ1-1,.,few,CASRRITGYTEAFF,TGTGCCAGCAGGCGAATAACAGGGTACACTGAAGCTTTCTTT
TRBV6-5,TRBJ2-1,.,.,CASSRDTSSYNEQFF,TGTGCCAGCAGTCGGGACACAAGCTCCTACAATGAGCAGTTCTTC
TRBV27,TRBJ1-2,.,.,CASRTGPYGYTF,TGTGCCAGCAGAACAGGTCCCTATGGCTACACCTTC
TRBV2,TRBJ1-4,.,.,CASSEGMGQDEKLFF,TGTGCCAGCAGTGAAGGGATGGGGCAGGATGAAAAACTGTTTTTT
TRBV6-5,TRBJ1-1,TRBD1,.,CATRQGNTEAFF,TGTGCCACCCGACAGGGGAACACTGAAGCTTTCTTT
TRBV19,TRBJ1-5,TRBD1,.,CASIRQGSNQPQHF,TGTGCCAGTATCAGACAGGGTAGCAATCAGCCCCAGCATTTT
TRBV7-8,TRBJ2-4,.,.,CASSSAYRDKQYF,TGTGCCAGCAGCTCGGCGTACCGGGATAAGCAGTACTTC
TRBV6-7,TRBJ1-1,.,.,CASTQQGSIMNTEAFF,TGTGCCAGCACCCAACAGGGAAGCATTATGAACACTGAAGCTTTCTTT
TRBV5-4,TRBJ1-2,TRBD1,.,CASSLARDSYGYTF,TGTGCCAGCAGCTTGGCCCGGGACAGCTATGGCTACACCTTC
TRBV5-1,TRBJ1-4,TRBD1,.,CASNPGGNRAKKLFF,TGCGCCAGCAACCCAGGGGGTAACAGGGCCAAAAAACTGTTTTTT
TRBV28,TRBJ1-4,.,.,CASSGGLDNEKLFF,TGTGCCAGCAGTGGGGGCCTGGATAATGAAAAACTGTTTTTT